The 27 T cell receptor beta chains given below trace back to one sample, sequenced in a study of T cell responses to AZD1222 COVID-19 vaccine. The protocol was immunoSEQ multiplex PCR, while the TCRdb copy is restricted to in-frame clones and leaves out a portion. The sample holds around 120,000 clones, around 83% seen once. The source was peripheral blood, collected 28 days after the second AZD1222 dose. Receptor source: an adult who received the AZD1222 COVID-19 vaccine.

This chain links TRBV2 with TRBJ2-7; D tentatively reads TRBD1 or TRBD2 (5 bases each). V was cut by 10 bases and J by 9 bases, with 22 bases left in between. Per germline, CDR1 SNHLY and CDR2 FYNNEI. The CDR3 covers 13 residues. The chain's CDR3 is CATSRDGPNGQYF. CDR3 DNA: TGTGCCACAAGTCGGGACGGTCCCAACGGGCAGTACTTC.

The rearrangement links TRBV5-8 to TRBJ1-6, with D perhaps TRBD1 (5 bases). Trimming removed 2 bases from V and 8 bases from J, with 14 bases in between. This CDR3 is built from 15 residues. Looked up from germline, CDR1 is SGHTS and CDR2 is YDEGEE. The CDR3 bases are TGTGCCAGCAGCTTACCCGGGACTACGTATTCACCCCTCCACTTT. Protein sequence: CASSLPGTTYSPLHF.

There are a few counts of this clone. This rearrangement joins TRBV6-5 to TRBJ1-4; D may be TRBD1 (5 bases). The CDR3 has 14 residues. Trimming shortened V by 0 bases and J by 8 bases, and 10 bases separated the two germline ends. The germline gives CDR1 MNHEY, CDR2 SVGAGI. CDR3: CASSYSGVYEKLFF. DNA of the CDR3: TGTGCCAGCAGTTACTCGGGGGTTTACGAAAAACTGTTTTTT.

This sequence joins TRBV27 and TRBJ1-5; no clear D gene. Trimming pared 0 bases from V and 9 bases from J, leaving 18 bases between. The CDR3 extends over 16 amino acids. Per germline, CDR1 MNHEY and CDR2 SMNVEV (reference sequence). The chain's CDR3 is CASSLSIGLDGGPQHF. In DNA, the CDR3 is TGTGCCAGCAGTTTATCTATAGGGTTAGATGGAGGGCCCCAGCATTTT.

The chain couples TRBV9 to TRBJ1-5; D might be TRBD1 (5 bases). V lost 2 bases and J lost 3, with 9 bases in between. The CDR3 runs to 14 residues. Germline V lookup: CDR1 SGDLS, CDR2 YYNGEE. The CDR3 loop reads CASSVGDANQPQHF. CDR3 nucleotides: TGTGCCAGCAGCGTGGGGGACGCCAATCAGCCCCAGCATTTT.

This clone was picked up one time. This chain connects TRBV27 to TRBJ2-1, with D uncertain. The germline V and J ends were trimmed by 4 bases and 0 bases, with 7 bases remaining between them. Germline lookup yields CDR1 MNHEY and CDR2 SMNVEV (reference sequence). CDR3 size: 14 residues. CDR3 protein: CASSSESSYNEQFF. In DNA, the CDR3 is TGTGCCAGCAGTTCGGAGAGCTCCTACAATGAGCAGTTCTTC.

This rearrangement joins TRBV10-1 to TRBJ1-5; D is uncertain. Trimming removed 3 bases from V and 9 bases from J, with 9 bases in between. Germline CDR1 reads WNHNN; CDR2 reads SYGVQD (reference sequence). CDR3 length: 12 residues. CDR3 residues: CASSDSTRPQHF. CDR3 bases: TGCGCCAGCAGTGATTCCACCAGGCCCCAGCATTTT.

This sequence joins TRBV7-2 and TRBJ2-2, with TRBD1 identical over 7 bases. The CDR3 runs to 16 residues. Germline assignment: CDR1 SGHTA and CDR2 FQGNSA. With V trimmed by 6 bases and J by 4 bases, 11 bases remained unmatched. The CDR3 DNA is TGTGCCAGCAGTTCTACAGGGGTGTCAGGCACCGGGGAGCTGTTTTTT. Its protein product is CASSSTGVSGTGELFF.

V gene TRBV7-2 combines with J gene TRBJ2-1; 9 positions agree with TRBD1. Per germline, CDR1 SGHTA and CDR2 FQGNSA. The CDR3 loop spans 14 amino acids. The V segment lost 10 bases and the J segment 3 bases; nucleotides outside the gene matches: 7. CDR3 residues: CATKTGGIYNEQFF. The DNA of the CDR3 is TGTGCCACCAAGACAGGGGGTATCTACAATGAGCAGTTCTTC.

The CDR3 sequence: CASSPPLRTSGTSEQFF. CDR3 bases: TGTGCCAGCTCACCACCGTTGCGGACTAGCGGGACAAGTGAGCAGTTCTTC. The J gene is TRBJ2-1, the V gene TRBV18; 12 nucleotides match TRBD2. With 0 bases clipped from V and 9 bases from J, the junction kept 9 bases outside the gene matches. CDR1 and CDR2 from the germline V gene are KGHSH and LQKENI. The CDR3 is 17 amino acids.

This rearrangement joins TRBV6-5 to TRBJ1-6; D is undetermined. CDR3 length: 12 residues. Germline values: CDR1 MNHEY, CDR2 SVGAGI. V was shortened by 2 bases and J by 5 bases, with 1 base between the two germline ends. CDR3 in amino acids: CASSYHNSPLHF. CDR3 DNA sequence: TGTGCCAGCAGTTACCATAATTCACCCCTCCACTTT.

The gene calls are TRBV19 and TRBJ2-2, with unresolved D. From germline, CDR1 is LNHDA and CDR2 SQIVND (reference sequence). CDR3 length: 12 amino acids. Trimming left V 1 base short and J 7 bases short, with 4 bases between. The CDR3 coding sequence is TGTGCCAGTAGTATAGTAGGCGGGGAGCTGTTTTTT. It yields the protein CASSIVGGELFF.

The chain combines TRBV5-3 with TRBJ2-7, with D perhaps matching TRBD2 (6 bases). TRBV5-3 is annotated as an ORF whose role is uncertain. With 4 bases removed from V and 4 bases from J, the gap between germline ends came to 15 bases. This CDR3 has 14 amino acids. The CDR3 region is CARSLGDSRYEQYF. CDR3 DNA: TGTGCCAGAAGCCTAGGGGACTCTAGGTACGAGCAGTACTTC.

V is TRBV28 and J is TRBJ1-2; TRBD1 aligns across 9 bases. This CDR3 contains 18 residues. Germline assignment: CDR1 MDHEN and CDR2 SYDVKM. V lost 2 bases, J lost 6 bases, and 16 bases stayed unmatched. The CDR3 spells CASSLMGGTGKILHGYTF. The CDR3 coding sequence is TGTGCCAGCAGTTTAATGGGCGGGACAGGGAAAATACTCCATGGCTACACCTTC.

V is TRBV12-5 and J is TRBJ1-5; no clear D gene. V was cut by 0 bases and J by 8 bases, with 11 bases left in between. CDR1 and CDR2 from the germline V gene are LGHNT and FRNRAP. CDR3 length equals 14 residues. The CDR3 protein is CASGLVMEEEPQHF. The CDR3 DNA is TGTGCTAGTGGTTTGGTAATGGAGGAGGAGCCCCAGCATTTT.

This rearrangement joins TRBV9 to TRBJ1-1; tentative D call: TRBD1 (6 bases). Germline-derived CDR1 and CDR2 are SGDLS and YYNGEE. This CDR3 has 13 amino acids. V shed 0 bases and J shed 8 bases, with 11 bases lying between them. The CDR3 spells CASSVGGGSEAFF. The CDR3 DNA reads TGTGCCAGCAGCGTAGGAGGGGGTTCCGAAGCTTTCTTT.

The CDR3 protein is CASKNTGSSGNTIYF. CDR3 in DNA: TGCGCCAGCAAGAATACAGGTAGCTCTGGAAACACCATATATTTT. The chain couples TRBV5-1 to TRBJ1-3; D perhaps matches TRBD1 (5 bases). CDR1 is SGHRS, CDR2 YFSETQ, per germline. CDR3 size: 15 residues. Trimming removed 6 bases from V and 0 bases from J, with 13 bases in between.

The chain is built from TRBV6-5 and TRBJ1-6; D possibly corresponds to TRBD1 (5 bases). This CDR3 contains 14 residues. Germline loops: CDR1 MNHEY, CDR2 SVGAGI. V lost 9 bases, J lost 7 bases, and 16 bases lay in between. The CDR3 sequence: CASESGTENSPLHF. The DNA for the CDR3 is TGTGCCAGTGAGTCCGGGACGGAAAATTCACCCCTCCACTTT.

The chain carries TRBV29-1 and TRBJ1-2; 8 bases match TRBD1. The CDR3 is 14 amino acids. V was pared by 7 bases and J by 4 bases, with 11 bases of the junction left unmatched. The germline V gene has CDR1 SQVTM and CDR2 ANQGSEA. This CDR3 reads CSATDRERGYGYTF. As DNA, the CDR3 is TGCAGCGCTACGGACAGGGAGAGAGGCTATGGCTACACCTTC.

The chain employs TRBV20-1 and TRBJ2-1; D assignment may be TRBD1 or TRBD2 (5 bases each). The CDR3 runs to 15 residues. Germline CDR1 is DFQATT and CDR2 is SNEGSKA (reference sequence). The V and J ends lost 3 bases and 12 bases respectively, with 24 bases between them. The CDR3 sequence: CSASAPGTQVSVQFF. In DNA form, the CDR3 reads TGCAGTGCTAGTGCCCCCGGGACGCAGGTATCAGTGCAGTTCTTC.

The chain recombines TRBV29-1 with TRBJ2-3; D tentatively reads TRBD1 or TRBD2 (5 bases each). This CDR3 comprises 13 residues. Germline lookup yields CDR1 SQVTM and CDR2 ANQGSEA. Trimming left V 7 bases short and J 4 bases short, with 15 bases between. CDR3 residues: CSESGRRADTQYF. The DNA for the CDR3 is TGCAGCGAGTCGGGACGTAGGGCAGATACGCAGTATTTT.

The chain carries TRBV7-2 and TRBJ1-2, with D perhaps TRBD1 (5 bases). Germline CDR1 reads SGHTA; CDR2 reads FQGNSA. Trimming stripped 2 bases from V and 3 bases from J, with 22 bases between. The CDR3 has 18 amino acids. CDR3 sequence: CASSLTSGVQGRYYGYTF. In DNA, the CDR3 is TGTGCCAGCAGCTTAACCTCTGGGGTGCAGGGACGGTACTATGGCTACACCTTC. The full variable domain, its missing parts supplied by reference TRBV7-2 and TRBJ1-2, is GAGVSQSPSNKVTEKGKDVELRCDPISGHTALYWYRQSLGQGLEFLIYFQGNSAPDKSGLPSDRFSAERTGGSVSTLTIQRTQQEDSAVYLCASSLTSGVQGRYYGYTFGSGTRLTVV.

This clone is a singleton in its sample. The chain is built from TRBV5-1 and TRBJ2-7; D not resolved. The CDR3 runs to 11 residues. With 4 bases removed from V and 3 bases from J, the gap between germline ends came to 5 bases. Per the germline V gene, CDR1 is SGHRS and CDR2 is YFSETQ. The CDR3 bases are TGCGCCAGCAGCCAAAACTACGAGCAGTACTTC. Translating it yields CASSQNYEQYF. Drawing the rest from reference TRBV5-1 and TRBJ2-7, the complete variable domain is KAGVTQTPRYLIKTRGQQVTLSCSPISGHRSVSWYQQTPGQGLQFLFEYFSETQRNKGNFPGRFSGRQFSNSRSEMNVSTLELGDSALYLCASSQNYEQYFGPGTRLTVT.

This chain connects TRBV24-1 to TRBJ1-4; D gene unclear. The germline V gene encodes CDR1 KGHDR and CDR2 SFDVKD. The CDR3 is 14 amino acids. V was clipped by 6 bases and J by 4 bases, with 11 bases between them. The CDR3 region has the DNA TGTGCCACCAGTCCCGGCCCCTTTAATGAAAAACTGTTTTTT. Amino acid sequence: CATSPGPFNEKLFF.

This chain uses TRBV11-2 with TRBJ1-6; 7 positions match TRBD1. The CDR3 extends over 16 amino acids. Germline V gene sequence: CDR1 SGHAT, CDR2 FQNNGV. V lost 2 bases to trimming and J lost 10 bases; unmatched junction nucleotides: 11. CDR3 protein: CASSLYHRQGGSPLHF. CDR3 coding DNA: TGTGCCAGCAGCTTATATCATCGCCAGGGGGGATCACCCCTCCACTTT.

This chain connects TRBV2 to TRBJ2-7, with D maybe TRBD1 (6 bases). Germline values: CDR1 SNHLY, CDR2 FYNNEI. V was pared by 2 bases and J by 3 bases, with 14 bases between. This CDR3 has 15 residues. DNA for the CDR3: TGTGCCAGCAGTGAAAGAGGGGACACCATCTACGAGCAGTACTTC. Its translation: CASSERGDTIYEQYF.

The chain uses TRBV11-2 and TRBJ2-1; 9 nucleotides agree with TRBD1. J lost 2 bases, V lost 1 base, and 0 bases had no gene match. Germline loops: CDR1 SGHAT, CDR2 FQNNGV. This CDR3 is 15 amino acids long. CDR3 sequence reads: CASSLGQGAYNEQFF. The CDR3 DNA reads TGTGCCAGCAGCTTAGGACAGGGGGCCTACAATGAGCAGTTCTTC.